This entry is about one T cell receptor (beta chain). Antigen: not known. Measured with immunoSEQ multiplex PCR; TCRdb has only the in-frame clones, and not every one. The sample records 80,000 to 100,000 clones, 88% being singletons. The trim removed 0 bases at V and 8 bases at J, leaving 3 bases unmatched. The CDR3 spans 13 residues. Germline V gene sequence: CDR1 MGHRA, CDR2 YSYEKL. These data come from a study of T cell responses to AZD1222 COVID-19 vaccine. General observations from the study: Spike-wide coverage was observed for vaccine-associated CD4 TCRs, with dominant responses at 160-218 and 743-854. Donors were mostly white British, more females; clonal diversity possibly underestimated. Every sample of the repertoires postdated the peak T cell response. Baseline serology detected seropositivity in only six or seven AZD1222 recipients.

Source: peripheral blood, taken on day 0 of MenACWY control vaccination. The receptor was derived from an adult in good health. V usage is TRBV4-1 and J usage is TRBJ1-2; 7 bases agree with TRBD1. As DNA, the CDR3 is TGCGCCAGCAGCCAAGAAGGGACAGAGGGCTACACCTTC. It is translated as CASSQEGTEGYTF.